One sample yielded the 29 T cell receptor beta chains listed below, sequenced in a study of cytomegalovirus exposure and HLA in healthy donors. Here immunoSEQ multiplex PCR was the method, and the copy in TCRdb shows in-frame clones only, minus some. The table shows under 150,000 clones, with approximately 86% occurring only once. The specimen was PBMCs. The receptors shown here come from a man younger than 35 in good health and CMV-seropositive.

This clone came up once. The V gene is TRBV29-1, the J gene TRBJ1-2; 7 bases fit TRBD1. Per the germline V gene, CDR1 is SQVTM and CDR2 is ANQGSEA. Germline trimming cut 7 bases from V and 4 bases from J; bases unmatched to any gene: 9. This CDR3 is 13 amino acids long. CDR3 region: CSAAGQASYGYTF. CDR3 nucleotides: TGCAGCGCCGCTGGACAGGCTTCCTATGGCTACACCTTC.

This chain links TRBV11-2 with TRBJ1-4, with D possibly matching TRBD1 (5 bases). This CDR3 is 15 amino acids long. Trimming cost V 5 bases and J 7 bases, with 17 bases left between them. Germline V gives CDR1 SGHAT, CDR2 FQNNGV. As DNA, the CDR3 is TGTGCCAGCAGCCCAATCCGGGACTCCAGTGAAAAACTGTTTTTT. This sequence encodes CASSPIRDSSEKLFF.

The V and J genes are TRBV5-1 and TRBJ2-5; TRBD1 is a possible D gene (6 bases). This CDR3 contains 14 residues. Trimming removed 6 bases at V and 4 bases at J, with 16 bases between. Germline loops: CDR1 SGHRS, CDR2 YFSETQ. CDR3: CASTPLPGAETQYF. DNA of the CDR3: TGCGCCAGCACCCCTCTCCCAGGGGCAGAGACCCAGTACTTC.

The chain uses TRBV7-6 and TRBJ2-5, with D hard to call. Germline V CDR1 and CDR2: SGHVS, FNYEAQ. Trimming took 1 base from V and 5 from J, leaving 11 bases between them. This CDR3 comprises 14 residues. The CDR3 is CASSLGGGLETQYF. CDR3 bases: TGTGCCAGCAGCTTAGGAGGCGGCCTGGAGACCCAGTACTTC.

The table lists this clone with a few counts. This chain connects TRBV11-3 to TRBJ2-7; D remains unclear. Germline V gene sequence: CDR1 SGHNT, CDR2 YENEEA. The CDR3 spans 13 residues. The V and J ends lost 5 bases and 6 bases respectively, with 14 bases between them. CDR3 coding DNA: TGTGCCAGCAGCGCGATGGTAGGCGGCGAGCAGTACTTC. Amino acids: CASSAMVGGEQYF.

V gene TRBV7-2 combines with J gene TRBJ2-7, with a possible D match to TRBD1 (6 bases). V was pared by 3 bases and J by 0 bases, with 15 bases between. Germline CDR1 reads SGHTA; CDR2 reads FQGNSA. The CDR3 runs 16 residues. The CDR3 reads CASSFTLTGYSYEQYF. The CDR3 DNA is TGTGCCAGCAGCTTTACCTTGACAGGCTACTCCTACGAGCAGTACTTC.

The V and J genes are TRBV7-9 and TRBJ2-2; no clear D gene. V dropped 2 bases and J dropped 8 bases, with 3 bases sitting between them. The V gene's germline CDR1 is SEHNR and CDR2 FQNEAQ (reference sequence). This CDR3 contains 11 residues. CDR3 nucleotide sequence: TGTGCCAGCAGCTTACTGGGGGAGCTGTTTTTT. Amino acids: CASSLLGELFF.

The CDR3 DNA reads TGTGCCAGCAGCTCTACGGGACAGGGGAAGACCCAGTACTTC. This sequence encodes CASSSTGQGKTQYF. This chain joins TRBV7-6 and TRBJ2-5, with 10 bases matching TRBD1. The germline CDR1 and CDR2 sequences are SGHVS and FNYEAQ. J was trimmed by 6 bases and V by 4 bases; bases with no gene match: 5. CDR3 length: 14 residues. The variable domain in full, with the rest retrieved from reference TRBV7-6 and TRBJ2-5, is GAGVSQSPRYKVTKRGQDVALRCDPISGHVSLYWYRQALGQGPEFLTYFNYEAQQDKSGLPNDRFSAERPEGSISTLTIQRTEQRDSAMYRCASSSTGQGKTQYFGPGTRLLVL.

V is TRBV19 and J is TRBJ1-5; D possibly corresponds to TRBD1 (5 bases). The CDR3 totals 14 residues. The germline V gene encodes CDR1 LNHDA and CDR2 SQIVND (reference sequence). V dropped 2 bases and J dropped 2 bases, with 7 bases sitting between them. The CDR3 protein is CASSITGGNQPQHF. In DNA form, the CDR3 reads TGTGCCAGTAGTATAACGGGGGGCAATCAGCCCCAGCATTTT.

The chain couples TRBV19 to TRBJ1-2, with D possibly matching TRBD1 (5 bases). With 2 bases removed from V and 2 bases from J, the gap between germline ends came to 6 bases. Germline V gene data show CDR1 as LNHDA and CDR2 as SQIVND (reference sequence). There are 13 residues in the CDR3. CDR3 in DNA: TGTGCCAGTAGTATAAAGGGGAACTATGGCTACACCTTC. Amino acids: CASSIKGNYGYTF.

V usage is TRBV9 and J usage is TRBJ2-1; a weak D match, TRBD2 (6 bases). CDR1 is SGDLS, CDR2 YYNGEE, per germline. The V and J ends lost 3 bases and 1 base respectively, with 11 bases between them. This CDR3 has 15 residues. CDR3 nucleotides: TGTGCCAGCAGCGGGGAGGTCTTTTCCTACAATGAGCAGTTCTTC. Residues: CASSGEVFSYNEQFF.

This chain links TRBV19 with TRBJ1-2; D perhaps matches TRBD1 (5 bases). The germline V and J ends were trimmed by 5 bases and 3 bases, with 10 bases remaining between them. The CDR3 runs to 13 residues. CDR1 is LNHDA and CDR2 is SQIVND in the germline V gene (reference sequence). The CDR3 reads CASSLTVDYGYTF. As DNA, the CDR3 is TGTGCCAGTAGTTTGACAGTAGACTATGGCTACACCTTC.

The J gene is TRBJ1-1, the V gene TRBV27; 8 bases fit TRBD1. There are 14 residues in the CDR3. Germline lookup yields CDR1 MNHEY and CDR2 SMNVEV (reference sequence). V lost 7 bases, J lost 0 bases, and 4 bases stayed unmatched. CDR3 in DNA: TGTGCCAGCAACCCACAGGGGGTGAACACTGAAGCTTTCTTT. Residues: CASNPQGVNTEAFF.

The genes are TRBV9 and TRBJ2-2, with D perhaps TRBD1 (5 bases). The CDR3 is 16 residues long. Germline CDR1 SGDLS, CDR2 YYNGEE. Trimming pared 4 bases from V and 0 bases from J, leaving 13 bases between. DNA for the CDR3: TGTGCCAGCAGCTGGGATAGGGGTGCGAACACCGGGGAGCTGTTTTTT. It specifies CASSWDRGANTGELFF.

This clone appeared a single time. The rearrangement joins TRBV5-4 to TRBJ1-2, with a tentative D call TRBD1 (6 bases). CDR1 and CDR2 from the germline V gene are SGHNT and YYREEE (reference sequence). This CDR3 has 13 amino acids. V lost 4 bases, J lost 5 bases, and 12 bases lay in between. This CDR3 is CASSRNQGYGYTF. CDR3 nucleotide sequence: TGTGCCAGCAGCCGGAATCAGGGGTATGGCTACACCTTC. Combining the CDR3 with reference TRBV5-4 and TRBJ1-2 gives the whole variable domain ETGVTQSPTHLIKTRGQQVTLRCSSQSGHNTVSWYQQALGQGPQFIFQYYREEENGRGNFPPRFSGLQFPNYSSELNVNALELDDSALYLCASSRNQGYGYTFGSGTRLTVV.

As DNA, the CDR3 is TGTGCCAGCAGCTTAGAAGGGACATCTGTGTTGGAGACCCAGTACTTC. This translates into CASSLEGTSVLETQYF. V usage is TRBV11-3 and J usage is TRBJ2-5, with D perhaps TRBD1 (6 bases). The V gene's germline CDR1 is SGHNT and CDR2 YENEEA. V lost 0 bases, J lost 5 bases, and 16 bases lay in between. The CDR3 has 16 amino acids.

The V and J genes are TRBV7-9 and TRBJ2-1; 7 positions agree with TRBD1. Germline loops: CDR1 SEHNR, CDR2 FQNEAQ (reference sequence). V was pared by 6 bases and J by 3 bases, with 8 bases of the junction left unmatched. The CDR3 contains 15 residues. CDR3 bases: TGTGCCAGCAGGCTGACAGGGCTTAGCTACAATGAGCAGTTCTTC. It encodes CASRLTGLSYNEQFF.

This chain links TRBV19 with TRBJ1-4; unclear D gene. CDR3 length equals 16 residues. Germline lookup yields CDR1 LNHDA and CDR2 SQIVND (reference sequence). Trimming removed 4 bases from V and 0 bases from J, with 12 bases in between. CDR3 sequence reads: CASSRRHRATNEKLFF. DNA for the CDR3: TGTGCCAGTAGTAGAAGACACCGTGCAACTAATGAAAAACTGTTTTTT.

This clone was seen only a few times. The rearrangement uses TRBV5-1 and TRBJ2-7; a possible D gene is TRBD1 (5 bases). Germline-derived CDR1 and CDR2 are SGHRS and YFSETQ. The V end was cut by 5 bases, the J end by 3 bases, with 6 bases between. The CDR3 has 11 amino acids. The CDR3 sequence: CASRDSYEQYF. DNA of the CDR3: TGCGCCAGCAGAGACAGCTACGAGCAGTACTTC.

This sequence joins TRBV27 and TRBJ2-1; tentatively, D is TRBD2 (6 bases). V lost 2 bases to trimming and J lost 5 bases, with 19 bases between them. CDR1 is MNHEY, CDR2 SMNVEV, per germline (reference sequence). This CDR3 region has 17 residues. The chain's CDR3 is CASSLAGRRGSNNEQFF. The CDR3 nucleotides are TGTGCCAGCAGTTTAGCCGGGAGACGGGGGTCAAACAATGAGCAGTTCTTC.

This clone has a single count. V usage is TRBV13 and J usage is TRBJ2-5; D uncertain. Between the trimmed V and J ends, which lost 1 base and 3 bases, there was a span of 6 bases. Per germline, CDR1 PRHDT and CDR2 FYEKMQ (reference sequence). The CDR3 spans 13 residues. In nucleotides, the CDR3 is TGTGCCAGCAGCTTAGTCCCCAAAGAGACCCAGTACTTC. Translating gives CASSLVPKETQYF.

This chain links TRBV11-2 with TRBJ1-2; 8 positions match TRBD1. With V trimmed by 5 bases and J by 8 bases, 7 bases remained unmatched. The CDR3 has 13 residues. The germline gives CDR1 SGHAT, CDR2 FQNNGV. The CDR3 DNA follows: TGTGCCAGCAGCCCCGTGGACAGGGACGGCTACACCTTC. Translating it yields CASSPVDRDGYTF.

The genes are TRBV19 and TRBJ2-7; TRBD2 agrees at 10 bases. V shed 5 bases and J 6 bases; nucleotides not matched to a gene: 7. Germline assignment: CDR1 LNHDA and CDR2 SQIVND (reference sequence). This CDR3 is 14 amino acids long. CDR3 residues: CASSYLAGEVEQYF. CDR3 bases: TGTGCCAGTAGTTATCTAGCGGGAGAGGTCGAGCAGTACTTC.

V gene TRBV7-6 combines with J gene TRBJ2-1; no clear D gene. Deletions cut 6 bases from V and 0 bases from J, with 15 bases between. The length of the CDR3 is 16 residues. CDR1 and CDR2 from the germline V gene are SGHVS and FNYEAQ. CDR3 in DNA: TGTGCCAGCAGTCCCCTTTCGATCAGCTCCTACAATGAGCAGTTCTTC. Translation: CASSPLSISSYNEQFF.

The chain couples TRBV5-4 to TRBJ2-1; TRBD2 might be the D (5 bases). V was pared by 4 bases and J by 8 bases, with 19 bases between. Germline-derived CDR1 and CDR2 are SGHNT and YYREEE (reference sequence). The CDR3 has 15 residues. The CDR3, as DNA: TGTGCCAGCAGCCCTCCCGGGATCCCCCGGTATGAGCAGTTCTTC. Protein sequence: CASSPPGIPRYEQFF.

The V and J genes are TRBV5-4 and TRBJ2-7, with a weak D call TRBD1 (5 bases). The ends were cut back, 0 bases at V and 6 bases at J, with 16 bases in the middle. CDR3 length equals 15 residues. CDR1 and CDR2 (germline): SGHNT, YYREEE (reference sequence). Written as DNA, the CDR3 is TGTGCCAGCAGCTTGGTCGGTGGGCCAGGGTCCGAGCAGTACTTC. Its protein product is CASSLVGGPGSEQYF. The complete variable domain, with remaining parts taken from reference TRBV5-4 and TRBJ2-7, reads ETGVTQSPTHLIKTRGQQVTLRCSSQSGHNTVSWYQQALGQGPQFIFQYYREEENGRGNFPPRFSGLQFPNYSSELNVNALELDDSALYLCASSLVGGPGSEQYFGPGTRLTVT.

The chain combines TRBV1 with TRBJ1-1; TRBD1, the table's D call, lacks a check against the DNA. TRBV1 constitutes a pseudogene. This CDR3 is built from 16 residues. For the CDR3, the DNA is TGCACCAGCAGCCAATTCAACAGGGGAGAAAACACTGAAGCTTTCTTT. This gives the protein CTSSQFNRGENTEAFF.

In this sample, this clone turned up once. The genes are TRBV19 and TRBJ1-6, with D unclear. The CDR3 consists of 17 residues. The V gene's germline CDR1 is LNHDA and CDR2 SQIVND (reference sequence). The ends were cut back, 7 bases at V and 0 bases at J, with 16 bases in the middle. CDR3 loop: CASKRGSASSYNSPLHF. CDR3 sequence (DNA): TGTGCCAGTAAAAGAGGGTCAGCCAGCTCCTATAATTCACCCCTCCACTTT.

The CDR3 DNA sequence: TGTGCCAGCAGCAGGGACTCCACAGATACGCAGTATTTT. It translates to CASSRDSTDTQYF. V gene TRBV9 combines with J gene TRBJ2-3, with D maybe TRBD2 (6 bases). Germline V gives CDR1 SGDLS, CDR2 YYNGEE. This CDR3 region has 13 residues. Trimming took off 4 bases at V and 2 bases at J, with 8 bases between the two ends.